One sample yielded the 29 T cell receptor beta chains listed below, sequenced in a study of blood T cell repertoires in COVID-19. Here immunoSEQ multiplex PCR was the method, and the copy in TCRdb shows in-frame clones only, minus some. The sample contains under 200,000 clones, about 83% of which appear only once. The sequenced sample consisted of peripheral blood. These receptors all stem from a human donor in a cohort sampled during active COVID-19.

The chain combines TRBV6-2 or TRBV6-3 with TRBJ2-7; 8 bases map to TRBD1. This CDR3 is built from 15 residues. Unmatched junction bases numbered 4, after V lost 0 bases and J lost 3 bases. CDR1 is MNHEY and CDR2 is SVGEGT in the germline V gene. CDR3 bases: TGTGCCAGCAGTTACTCCGCCGGGACAGGCTACGAGCAGTACTTC. Its protein is CASSYSAGTGYEQYF.

This clone was detected a few times. The chain carries TRBV6-5 and TRBJ1-1; tentatively, D is TRBD1 (6 bases). Looked up from germline, CDR1 is MNHEY and CDR2 is SVGAGI. V dropped 0 bases and J dropped 1 base, with 12 bases sitting between them. This CDR3 region has 16 residues. The CDR3 region is CASSYSPGGGNTEAFF. The CDR3 DNA follows: TGTGCCAGCAGTTACTCGCCGGGGGGCGGGAACACTGAAGCTTTCTTT.

This clone came up once. This chain links TRBV27 with TRBJ2-5, with D tentatively TRBD1 (6 bases). The CDR3 runs to 14 residues. V lost 5 bases and J 2 bases, leaving 12 bases between the germline ends. The V gene's germline CDR1 is MNHEY and CDR2 SMNVEV (reference sequence). The CDR3 is CASSPRDNQETQYF. In DNA form, the CDR3 reads TGTGCCAGCAGTCCCCGGGACAATCAAGAGACCCAGTACTTC.

V gene TRBV15 combines with J gene TRBJ2-7; 11 bases agree with TRBD2. The CDR3 is made up of 17 amino acids. The ends lost 5 bases at V and 3 bases at J; junction bases unmatched: 12. The germline V gene encodes CDR1 LNHNV and CDR2 YYDKDF (reference sequence). This chain's CDR3 is CATSPPPTSGGGYEQYF. CDR3 DNA sequence: TGTGCCACCAGCCCTCCCCCAACTAGCGGGGGAGGCTACGAGCAGTACTTC.

V and J are TRBV6-4 and TRBJ2-1; 15 bases line up with TRBD2. The CDR3 has 20 amino acids. Trimming at V came to 4 bases and at J to 8 bases, leaving 18 bases not matched to a gene. CDR1 MRHNA and CDR2 SNTAGT come from the germline V gene. The CDR3 spells CASSAGQGRTSGRALDEQFF. CDR3 sequence (DNA): TGTGCCAGCAGTGCCGGACAGGGGAGGACTAGCGGGAGGGCCCTGGATGAGCAGTTCTTC.

The CDR3 here is CASHEGGPAGELFF. DNA of the CDR3: TGTGCCAGCCACGAGGGAGGGCCGGCCGGGGAGCTGTTTTTT. The chain couples TRBV27 to TRBJ2-2, with TRBD2 matching 7 bases. The germline gives CDR1 MNHEY, CDR2 SMNVEV (reference sequence). CDR3 length equals 14 residues. J gave up 6 bases and V 8 bases, and 9 bases lay outside the gene matches.

CDR3 protein: CASSERGSNSPLHF. The CDR3 nucleotides read TGTGCCAGCAGTGAACGGGGAAGTAATTCACCCCTCCACTTT. This chain connects TRBV2 to TRBJ1-6; D is unresolved. Germline CDR1 SNHLY, CDR2 FYNNEI. V lost 2 bases, J lost 6 bases, and 8 bases lay in between. CDR3 length: 14 amino acids. Full variable domain (remainder filled in from reference TRBV2 and TRBJ1-6): EPEVTQTPSHQVTQMGQEVILRCVPISNHLYFYWYRQILGQKVEFLVSFYNNEISEKSEIFDDQFSVERPDGSNFTLKIRSTKLEDSAMYFCASSERGSNSPLHFGNGTRLTVT.

J is TRBJ1-6 and V is TRBV6-2 or TRBV6-3; no reliable D call. CDR1 MNHEY and CDR2 SVGEGT come from the germline V gene. V lost 4 bases and J 7 bases, leaving 11 bases between the germline ends. The CDR3 extends over 14 amino acids. CDR3 in amino acids: CASSSLLPNSPLHF. DNA of the CDR3: TGTGCCAGCAGTTCACTATTGCCAAATTCACCCCTCCACTTT.

This CDR3 is CASGGLADTGELFF. The CDR3 DNA reads as TGTGCTAGTGGGGGACTAGCGGACACCGGGGAGCTGTTTTTT. The chain links TRBV12-5 to TRBJ2-2, with TRBD2 identical over 11 bases. There are 14 residues in the CDR3. The V gene end was trimmed by 6 bases and the J gene end by 3 bases; junction bases not matched to a gene: 0. Germline lookup yields CDR1 LGHNT and CDR2 FRNRAP.

The genes are TRBV28 and TRBJ2-7; perhaps TRBD2 as D (6 bases). This CDR3 comprises 14 residues. Germline-derived CDR1 and CDR2 are MDHEN and SYDVKM. V lost 1 base and J 9 bases, leaving 16 bases between the germline ends. For the CDR3, the DNA is TGTGCCAGCAGTTTATCCCAGGGCCGGGGAGGGCAGTACTTC. Translation gives CASSLSQGRGGQYF. Together with reference TRBV28 and TRBJ2-7, the CDR3 gives the full variable domain: DVKVTQSSRYLVKRTGEKVFLECVQDMDHENMFWYRQDPGLGLRLIYFSYDVKMKEKGDIPEGYSVSREKKERFSLILESASTNQTSMYLCASSLSQGRGGQYFGPGTRLTVT.

The V gene is TRBV4-3, the J gene TRBJ2-7; possibly TRBD1 for D (6 bases). CDR1 LGHNA and CDR2 YSLEER come from the germline V gene. The V end lost 2 bases, the J end lost 0 bases, and 11 bases lay between the germline ends. CDR3 length equals 15 residues. The CDR3 sequence is CASSQLRDTSYEQYF. As DNA, the CDR3 is TGCGCCAGCAGCCAACTTAGGGACACCTCCTACGAGCAGTACTTC.

The chain recombines TRBV28 with TRBJ2-7; D uncertain. The CDR3 is 13 residues long. V lost 4 bases to trimming and J lost 4 bases, with 11 bases between them. The V gene's germline CDR1 is MDHEN and CDR2 SYDVKM. CDR3 DNA sequence: TGTGCCAGCAGTTGGGCAGGATCATACGAGCAGTACTTC. Translated: CASSWAGSYEQYF.

The rearrangement uses TRBV10-1 and TRBJ2-2; D gene uncertain. Trimming took off 3 bases at V and 3 bases at J, with 5 bases between the two ends. CDR3 size: 13 residues. Germline V lookup: CDR1 WNHNN, CDR2 SYGVQD (reference sequence). As DNA, the CDR3 is TGCGCCAGCAGTGAACATTACACCGGGGAGCTGTTTTTT. It specifies CASSEHYTGELFF.

This chain uses TRBV4-1 with TRBJ1-1, with D possibly TRBD1 on 5 matching bases. Germline values: CDR1 MGHRA, CDR2 YSYEKL. The CDR3 runs 14 residues. The V end was cut by 6 bases, the J end by 3 bases, with 14 bases between. The CDR3: CASRFRQGDTEAFF. CDR3 in DNA: TGCGCCAGCAGGTTCCGGCAAGGGGACACTGAAGCTTTCTTT.

This chain connects TRBV3-1 (or the pseudogene TRBV3-2) to TRBJ1-1; D unclear. Trimming took 0 bases from V and 3 from J, leaving 14 bases between them. Germline V CDR1 and CDR2: LGHDT, YNNKEL (reference sequence). The CDR3 consists of 16 residues. The CDR3 DNA is TGTGCCAGCAGCCAAGATCGGACGGGGTGGGACACTGAAGCTTTCTTT. Residues: CASSQDRTGWDTEAFF.

The chain employs TRBV23-1 and TRBJ2-7, with a tentative D call TRBD1 (5 bases). TRBV23-1 is noted as an ORF with a role that remains uncertain. The V gene lost 2 bases and the J gene lost 0 bases, with 14 bases spanning the gap. The CDR3 runs to 16 residues. CDR3 sequence: CASSQKKDTFSYEQYF. For the CDR3, the DNA is TGCGCCAGCAGTCAAAAAAAGGACACCTTCTCCTACGAGCAGTACTTC.

The genes are TRBV10-3 and TRBJ2-1, with TRBD1 matching 7 bases. Germline V gene data show CDR1 as ENHRY and CDR2 as SYGVKD. V shed 2 bases and J 7 bases; nucleotides not matched to a gene: 2. The CDR3 is 13 amino acids. The DNA for the CDR3 is TGTGCCATCAGTGAGAGACAGGGTAATGAGCAGTTCTTC. Its translation is CAISERQGNEQFF.

The rearrangement joins TRBV6-1 to TRBJ2-7; 8 bases are shared with TRBD1. Germline values: CDR1 MNHNS, CDR2 SASEGT. After removal of 2 bases from V and 9 bases from J, the junction contained 12 bases not matched to a gene. The CDR3 length is 15 residues. The CDR3 nucleotides are TGTGCCAGCAGTGAACTCGACAGGGGAGTTTTAGGGCAGTACTTC. Amino acid sequence: CASSELDRGVLGQYF.

The chain has TRBV18 and TRBJ2-5; D is possibly TRBD1 (6 bases). From germline, CDR1 is KGHSH and CDR2 LQKENI. V dropped 2 bases and J dropped 4 bases, with 11 bases sitting between them. This CDR3 is built from 14 residues. The CDR3: CASSPSPGVETQYF. The CDR3 DNA follows: TGTGCCAGCTCACCAAGCCCAGGGGTAGAGACCCAGTACTTC. Looking up the rest from reference TRBV18 and TRBJ2-5 gives the full variable domain: NAGVMQNPRHLVRRRGQEARLRCSPMKGHSHVYWYRQLPEEGLKFMVYLQKENIIDESGMPKERFSAEFPKEGPSILRIQQVVRGDSAAYFCASSPSPGVETQYFGPGTRLLVL.

This clone was detected only once. The V and J genes are TRBV6-2 or TRBV6-3 and TRBJ2-7, with D uncertain. Trimming took off 6 bases at V and 3 bases at J, with 12 bases between the two ends. CDR3 size: 13 residues. Germline CDR1 is MNHEY and CDR2 is SVGEGT. CDR3 residues: CASSSNTIYEQYF. The CDR3 nucleotides are TGTGCCAGCAGCTCAAACACAATCTACGAGCAGTACTTC.

This chain connects TRBV5-8 to TRBJ2-3; possible D gene TRBD1, 6 bases. V was clipped by 0 bases and J by 5 bases, with 7 bases between them. CDR3 size: 13 residues. CDR1 and CDR2 from the germline V gene are SGHTS and YDEGEE. Here the CDR3 reads CASSLVGGDTQYF. CDR3 bases: TGTGCCAGCAGCTTGGTAGGGGGAGATACGCAGTATTTT.

The chain uses TRBV7-6 and TRBJ2-5; TRBD1 matches at 9 bases. Trimming at V came to 0 bases and at J to 3 bases, leaving 5 bases not matched to a gene. CDR1 is SGHVS and CDR2 is FNYEAQ in the germline V gene. The CDR3 consists of 16 residues. DNA for the CDR3: TGTGCCAGCAGCTTAGCCGGACAGGGGCTAGAAGAGACCCAGTACTTC. Protein: CASSLAGQGLEETQYF.

This sequence joins TRBV11-2 and TRBJ1-1; 8 positions match TRBD1. V shed 5 bases, J shed 3 bases, and the junction held 11 bases outside the gene matches. This CDR3 has 16 amino acids. Germline CDR1 reads SGHAT; CDR2 reads FQNNGV. The CDR3 bases are TGTGCCAGCAGCCGGGGGAACAGGGGGAAGGACACTGAAGCTTTCTTT. Translating it yields CASSRGNRGKDTEAFF.

The V call is TRBV25-1, the J call TRBJ1-6, with TRBD1 identical over 8 bases. V lost 3 bases and J lost 9; bases outside the gene matches: 4. This CDR3 spans 14 amino acids. Germline V lookup: CDR1 MGHDK, CDR2 SYGVNS. The CDR3 here is CASSDRQGPSPLHF. CDR3 nucleotide sequence: TGTGCCAGCAGTGACCGACAGGGGCCTTCACCCCTCCACTTT.

The J gene is TRBJ2-7, the V gene TRBV2; 11 bases agree with TRBD2. This CDR3 is built from 16 residues. The trim removed 5 bases at V and 3 bases at J, leaving 9 bases unmatched. Germline V gene lookup returns CDR1 SNHLY and CDR2 FYNNEI. The CDR3 reads CASSSLTSGVSYEQYF. CDR3 DNA sequence: TGTGCCAGCAGTAGTTTGACTAGCGGGGTAAGCTACGAGCAGTACTTC. The variable domain in full, completed from reference TRBV2 and TRBJ2-7, reads EPEVTQTPSHQVTQMGQEVILRCVPISNHLYFYWYRQILGQKVEFLVSFYNNEISEKSEIFDDQFSVERPDGSNFTLKIRSTKLEDSAMYFCASSSLTSGVSYEQYFGPGTRLTVT.

J is TRBJ2-7 and V is TRBV4-3, with D unresolved. The CDR3 spans 15 residues. Looked up from germline, CDR1 is LGHNA and CDR2 is YSLEER. V lost 0 bases and J 2 bases, leaving 11 bases between the germline ends. CDR3 amino acids: CASSQDLLLTYEQYF. CDR3 DNA: TGCGCCAGCAGCCAAGATCTTTTACTTACCTACGAGCAGTACTTC.

In DNA, the CDR3 is TGTGCCAGCAGCTTCAACCGGGACACCTCTAACTATGGCTACACCTTC. Translated: CASSFNRDTSNYGYTF. The chain combines TRBV7-3 with TRBJ1-2; maybe TRBD1 (6 bases). Germline assignment: CDR1 SGHTA and CDR2 FQGTGA. This CDR3 comprises 16 residues. V dropped 3 bases and J dropped 0 bases, with 14 bases sitting between them.

The CDR3 region is CASSPGREAGSTQYF. In nucleotides, the CDR3 is TGTGCCAGCTCACCAGGGCGGGAGGCCGGGAGTACGCAGTATTTT. The chain combines TRBV18 with TRBJ2-3; 8 nucleotides agree with TRBD2. The CDR3 runs to 15 residues. With 2 bases clipped from V and 8 bases from J, the junction kept 9 bases outside the gene matches. Germline CDR1 is KGHSH and CDR2 is LQKENI.

This chain joins TRBV4-1 and TRBJ2-7; 12 bases agree with TRBD2. The germline CDR1 and CDR2 sequences are MGHRA and YSYEKL. The CDR3 has 18 residues. V gave up 3 bases and J gave up 4 bases; unmatched junction bases: 13. CDR3 bases: TGCGCCAGCAGCCAGTACACAACTCTAGCGGGAGGGTGGTACGAGCAGTACTTC. Amino acids: CASSQYTTLAGGWYEQYF.